This is a list of T cell receptor beta chains from one sample in a study of blood T cell repertoires in COVID-19. The repertoire was sequenced with immunoSEQ multiplex PCR; TCRdb's copy has only in-frame clones and lacks some. The table has under 200,000 clones, more than 90% seen once. The specimen was peripheral blood. The receptors derive from a middle-aged man with acute or convalescent COVID-19. The CDR3 runs from the conserved cysteine through the conserved F or W. Fields, in order: clone size, V gene, D gene, J gene, CDR3 protein, CDR3 DNA. The D gene is left open where the match is weak. Clone size appears in some rows only: once, few, many, or a class for an expanded clone.

clone_size: -
v_call: TRBV29-1
d_call: TRBD1
j_call: TRBJ2-5
cdr3_aa: CSAGDRGNKRRAQYF
cdr3_nt: TGCAGCGCTGGGGACAGGGGGAACAAGAGAAGGGCCCAGTACTTC

clone_size: -
v_call: TRBV6-2/TRBV6-3
d_call: -
j_call: TRBJ1-1
cdr3_aa: CASSQPPPRVEAFF
cdr3_nt: TGTGCCAGCAGTCAACCTCCTCCGAGGGTTGAAGCTTTCTTT

clone_size: -
v_call: TRBV5-1
d_call: -
j_call: TRBJ1-3
cdr3_aa: CASRGLITGDTIYF
cdr3_nt: TGCGCCAGCAGGGGGCTTATTACCGGTGACACCATATATTTT

clone_size: -
v_call: TRBV5-1
d_call: TRBD2
j_call: TRBJ2-1
cdr3_aa: CASRVEGGWDEQFF
cdr3_nt: TGCGCCAGCAGAGTAGAGGGAGGGTGGGATGAGCAGTTCTTC

clone_size: -
v_call: TRBV6-2/TRBV6-3
d_call: -
j_call: TRBJ1-5
cdr3_aa: CASSPTGYQPQHF
cdr3_nt: TGTGCCAGCAGTCCAACAGGGTATCAGCCCCAGCATTTT

clone_size: -
v_call: TRBV3-1/TRBV3-2
d_call: TRBD2
j_call: TRBJ2-1
cdr3_aa: CASSPGTSRILDNEQFF
cdr3_nt: TGTGCCAGCAGCCCAGGGACTAGCAGGATTCTCGACAATGAGCAGTTCTTC

clone_size: -
v_call: TRBV5-8
d_call: TRBD1
j_call: TRBJ1-4
cdr3_aa: CASSTTRRGLF
cdr3_nt: TGTGCCAGCAGCACCACGAGGAGGGGGCTTTTT

clone_size: -
v_call: TRBV6-6
d_call: -
j_call: TRBJ1-5
cdr3_aa: CASSYGGEGNQPQHF
cdr3_nt: TGTGCCAGCAGTTACGGTGGGGAGGGTAATCAGCCCCAGCATTTT

clone_size: -
v_call: TRBV9
d_call: -
j_call: TRBJ2-7
cdr3_aa: CASSLLPGQGTYEQYF
cdr3_nt: TGTGCCAGCAGCCTGTTACCGGGCCAGGGAACCTACGAGCAGTACTTC

clone_size: -
v_call: TRBV30
d_call: -
j_call: TRBJ1-2
cdr3_aa: CAWSRPGQPHGYTF
cdr3_nt: TGTGCCTGGAGCCGACCCGGACAGCCCCATGGCTACACCTTC

clone_size: -
v_call: TRBV7-9
d_call: TRBD2
j_call: TRBJ2-5
cdr3_aa: CASSLARGEATQETQYF
cdr3_nt: TGTGCCAGCAGCTTAGCGCGGGGGGAGGCCACACAAGAGACCCAGTACTTC

clone_size: -
v_call: TRBV18
d_call: TRBD2
j_call: TRBJ2-1
cdr3_aa: CASSPAGTSGYNEQFF
cdr3_nt: TGTGCCAGCTCACCAGCGGGGACTAGCGGCTACAATGAGCAGTTCTTC

clone_size: -
v_call: TRBV21-1
d_call: -
j_call: TRBJ2-3
cdr3_aa: CASSKREVYSNTQYF
cdr3_nt: TGTGCCAGCAGCAAGCGGGAGGTCTACTCAAATACGCAGTATTTT

clone_size: -
v_call: TRBV10-3
d_call: TRBD1
j_call: TRBJ2-7
cdr3_aa: CAISRDRNSYEQYF
cdr3_nt: TGTGCCATCAGTCGGGACAGAAACTCCTACGAGCAGTACTTC

clone_size: -
v_call: TRBV20-1
d_call: TRBD2
j_call: TRBJ2-5
cdr3_aa: CSASPGLVEETQYF
cdr3_nt: TGCAGTGCTAGTCCGGGACTAGTAGAAGAGACCCAGTACTTC

clone_size: -
v_call: TRBV7-3
d_call: -
j_call: TRBJ2-5
cdr3_aa: CASSFAQEETQYF
cdr3_nt: TGTGCCAGCAGCTTCGCGCAAGAAGAGACCCAGTACTTC

clone_size: once
v_call: TRBV11-2
d_call: -
j_call: TRBJ1-6
cdr3_aa: CASSLENPTGSPLHF
cdr3_nt: TGTGCCAGCAGCCTCGAGAACCCTACGGGTTCACCCCTCCACTTT

clone_size: -
v_call: TRBV12-5
d_call: TRBD2
j_call: TRBJ2-1
cdr3_aa: CASGRSGGTYNEQFF
cdr3_nt: TGTGCTAGTGGGAGATCGGGGGGGACCTACAATGAGCAGTTCTTC

clone_size: -
v_call: TRBV28
d_call: TRBD1
j_call: TRBJ1-1
cdr3_aa: CASSLPPGQGLIQNTEAFF
cdr3_nt: TGTGCCAGCAGTTTACCTCCGGGACAGGGTCTGATTCAGAACACTGAAGCTTTCTTT

clone_size: -
v_call: TRBV5-1
d_call: TRBD2
j_call: TRBJ2-1
cdr3_aa: CASSLTSGAYNEQFF
cdr3_nt: TGCGCCAGCAGCTTGACTAGCGGAGCCTACAATGAGCAGTTCTTC

clone_size: -
v_call: TRBV7-9
d_call: -
j_call: TRBJ2-4
cdr3_aa: CASSLGLAKNIQYF
cdr3_nt: TGTGCCAGCAGCTTGGGGCTAGCCAAAAACATTCAGTACTTC

clone_size: -
v_call: TRBV18
d_call: -
j_call: TRBJ2-5
cdr3_aa: CASSPPDREETQYF
cdr3_nt: TGTGCCAGCTCACCACCGGACCGGGAGGAGACCCAGTACTTC

clone_size: -
v_call: TRBV11-2
d_call: -
j_call: TRBJ1-3
cdr3_aa: CASSLSTGFSNTIYF
cdr3_nt: TGTGCCAGCAGCTTATCTACAGGGTTTTCAAACACCATATATTTT

clone_size: -
v_call: TRBV9
d_call: TRBD2
j_call: TRBJ2-5
cdr3_aa: CASSAGLAGSQETQYF
cdr3_nt: TGTGCCAGCAGCGCAGGACTAGCGGGGAGCCAAGAGACCCAGTACTTC

clone_size: -
v_call: TRBV19
d_call: -
j_call: TRBJ1-1
cdr3_aa: CASSIAHKNTEAFF
cdr3_nt: TGTGCCAGTAGTATTGCCCACAAGAACACTGAAGCTTTCTTT

clone_size: few
v_call: TRBV19
d_call: -
j_call: TRBJ1-1
cdr3_aa: CASSILANTEAFF
cdr3_nt: TGTGCCAGTAGTATTTTGGCAAACACTGAAGCTTTCTTT

clone_size: once
v_call: TRBV3-1/TRBV3-2
d_call: TRBD1
j_call: TRBJ2-1
cdr3_aa: CASSQPGQAIWDEQFF
cdr3_nt: TGTGCCAGCAGCCAACCGGGACAGGCCATATGGGATGAGCAGTTCTTC

clone_size: -
v_call: TRBV19
d_call: TRBD1
j_call: TRBJ2-2
cdr3_aa: CASSIGAGGYTGELFF
cdr3_nt: TGTGCCAGTAGTATAGGGGCAGGGGGCTACACCGGGGAGCTGTTTTTT

clone_size: -
v_call: TRBV19
d_call: TRBD1
j_call: TRBJ1-1
cdr3_aa: CASTRGQGNTEAFF
cdr3_nt: TGTGCCAGTACCCGAGGACAGGGGAACACTGAAGCTTTCTTT

clone_size: -
v_call: TRBV18
d_call: TRBD1
j_call: TRBJ2-3
cdr3_aa: CASSPLGTVSTDTQYF
cdr3_nt: TGTGCCAGCTCACCATTGGGGACAGTCTCCACAGATACGCAGTATTTT

clone_size: -
v_call: TRBV30
d_call: -
j_call: TRBJ2-3
cdr3_aa: CAWSKGEQYF
cdr3_nt: TGTGCCTGGAGTAAAGGGGAACAGTATTTT

clone_size: -
v_call: TRBV7-2
d_call: TRBD2
j_call: TRBJ2-3
cdr3_aa: CASSPSGVAVITDTQYF
cdr3_nt: TGTGCCAGCAGCCCTAGCGGGGTAGCGGTGATCACAGATACGCAGTATTTT

clone_size: -
v_call: TRBV21-1
d_call: -
j_call: TRBJ2-2
cdr3_aa: CASIHRLAYRGELFF
cdr3_nt: TGTGCCAGCATCCATAGACTAGCGTACCGCGGGGAGCTGTTTTTT

clone_size: -
v_call: TRBV5-6
d_call: TRBD1
j_call: TRBJ1-3
cdr3_aa: CASSPDRDPGNTIYF
cdr3_nt: TGTGCCAGCAGCCCAGACAGGGATCCTGGAAACACCATATATTTT

clone_size: -
v_call: TRBV30
d_call: TRBD1
j_call: TRBJ2-4
cdr3_aa: CASTLGTGVSKNIQYF
cdr3_nt: TGTGCATCCACTTTGGGGACAGGGGTATCCAAAAACATTCAGTACTTC

clone_size: once
v_call: TRBV7-3
d_call: -
j_call: TRBJ2-3
cdr3_aa: CASSTSAGLTDTQYF
cdr3_nt: TGTGCCAGCAGCACCTCAGCGGGTCTCACAGATACGCAGTATTTT

clone_size: -
v_call: TRBV18
d_call: TRBD2
j_call: TRBJ2-1
cdr3_aa: CASSPPSSGDNEQFF
cdr3_nt: TGTGCCAGCTCACCACCGAGTAGCGGGGACAATGAGCAGTTCTTC

clone_size: -
v_call: TRBV11-2
d_call: TRBD2
j_call: TRBJ2-3
cdr3_aa: CASSFVWGGQDTQYF
cdr3_nt: TGTGCCAGCAGCTTTGTGTGGGGGGGTCAAGATACGCAGTATTTT